One and the same sample provided the 25 T cell receptor beta chains below, sequenced in a study of persistence of HIV-infected CD4 T cells. The libraries were made with immunoSEQ version 4 in survey mode. TCRdb's table, derived via immunoSEQ multiplex PCR, lists solely in-frame clones and lacks some. Of roughly 43,000 clones listed, approximately 88% are singletons. What these receptors recognize is not known. Anti-CD3/anti-CD28 beads served as a nonspecific positive control stimulus. Sorting of responding CD4+ T cells relied on upregulated CD40 ligand together with CD69. The specimen comprised CD4+ T cells sorted from PBMCs after 18-hour stimulation, sampled from a patient who received antiretroviral therapy. These receptors originate from an adult man with HIV who was CMV-seropositive.

V usage is TRBV3-1 (or the pseudogene TRBV3-2) and J usage is TRBJ2-2; D gene uncertain. CDR3 length: 13 amino acids. V was shortened by 1 base and J by 7 bases, with 7 bases between the two germline ends. The germline V gene has CDR1 LGHDT and CDR2 YNNKEL (reference sequence). The CDR3 DNA reads as TGTGCCAGCAGCCAAGTGTCCAGCGGGGAGCTGTTTTTT. Translating gives CASSQVSSGELFF.

This chain links TRBV18 with TRBJ2-7; D is unclear. V was shortened by 0 bases and J by 6 bases, with 9 bases between the two germline ends. There are 13 residues in the CDR3. Germline CDR1 reads KGHSH; CDR2 reads LQKENI. CDR3 sequence (DNA): TGTGCCAGCTCACCACCGATAAAGGGCGAGCAGTACTTC. Translating it yields CASSPPIKGEQYF.

In its sample, this clone was seen once. The chain links TRBV27 to TRBJ2-7; D ambiguous. This CDR3 comprises 8 residues. Germline CDR1 MNHEY, CDR2 SMNVEV (reference sequence). Trimming removed 7 bases at V and 6 bases at J, with 1 base between. DNA of the CDR3: TGTGCCAGCACCGAGCAGTACTTC. Residues: CASTEQYF.

This sequence joins TRBV6-5 and TRBJ2-2, with a tentative D call TRBD1 (6 bases). The CDR3 runs 13 residues. Trimming took off 6 bases at V and 6 bases at J, with 11 bases between the two ends. Per the germline V gene, CDR1 is MNHEY and CDR2 is SVGAGI. The chain's CDR3 is CASRTSGAGELFF. The CDR3 DNA reads TGTGCCAGCAGGACTTCAGGGGCCGGGGAGCTGTTTTTT.

In DNA form, the CDR3 reads TGTGCCAGCAGTTCCGGTGGGCCTGAAGCTTTCTTT. The encoded protein is CASSSGGPEAFF. The chain employs TRBV2 and TRBJ1-1, with unresolved D. Trimming left V 5 bases short and J 6 bases short, with 10 bases between. From germline, CDR1 is SNHLY and CDR2 FYNNEI. This CDR3 spans 12 amino acids.

The DNA for the CDR3 is TGCAGTGCTAGTGGCATATTAGGTCGTTCGGGCAATCAGCCCCAGCATTTT. Its protein is CSASGILGRSGNQPQHF. The chain uses TRBV20-1 and TRBJ1-5; D is ambiguous. V gave up 3 bases and J gave up 2 bases, with 20 bases separating them. The CDR3 is 17 amino acids. Germline loops: CDR1 DFQATT, CDR2 SNEGSKA (reference sequence).

The rearrangement uses TRBV27 and TRBJ1-5; a possible D gene is TRBD1 (6 bases). With 6 bases removed from V and 0 bases from J, the gap between germline ends came to 15 bases. The length of the CDR3 is 16 residues. Looked up from germline, CDR1 is MNHEY and CDR2 is SMNVEV (reference sequence). CDR3 amino acids: CASRPATGHSNQPQHF. The CDR3, as DNA: TGTGCCAGCAGACCCGCGACAGGTCATAGCAATCAGCCCCAGCATTTT.

The chain recombines TRBV5-5 with TRBJ2-2, with D perhaps given as TRBD1 or TRBD2 (7 bases each). CDR1 is SGHKS, CDR2 YYEKEE, per germline (reference sequence). The CDR3 is 14 amino acids. Trimming cost V 4 bases and J 4 bases, with 11 bases left between them. For the CDR3, the DNA is TGTGCCAGCAGCACAGGGGAGGGCACCGGGGAGCTGTTTTTT. This encodes CASSTGEGTGELFF. The variable domain in full, with the rest retrieved from reference TRBV5-5 and TRBJ2-2, is DAGVTQSPTHLIKTRGQQVTLRCSPISGHKSVSWYQQVLGQGPQFIFQYYEKEERGRGNFPDRFSARQFPNYSSELNVNALLLGDSALYLCASSTGEGTGELFFGEGSRLTVL.

The chain couples TRBV5-1 to TRBJ2-1; D is perhaps TRBD1 (5 bases). Trimming removed 0 bases from V and 6 bases from J, with 13 bases in between. Per germline, CDR1 SGHRS and CDR2 YFSETQ. The CDR3 has 15 amino acids. The CDR3, as DNA: TGCGCCAGCAGCTTGGGGGGCCCACTACCCAATGAGCAGTTCTTC. This sequence encodes CASSLGGPLPNEQFF. The full variable domain, its missing parts supplied by reference TRBV5-1 and TRBJ2-1, is KAGVTQTPRYLIKTRGQQVTLSCSPISGHRSVSWYQQTPGQGLQFLFEYFSETQRNKGNFPGRFSGRQFSNSRSEMNVSTLELGDSALYLCASSLGGPLPNEQFFGPGTRLTVL.

This sequence joins TRBV24-1 and TRBJ2-4; D unresolved. The CDR3 is 16 amino acids. Germline assignment: CDR1 KGHDR and CDR2 SFDVKD. V lost 0 bases and J lost 2, with 10 bases in between. The CDR3 DNA reads as TGTGCCACCAGTGATTTGAAGGTTATATCCAAAAACATTCAGTACTTC. Translating it yields CATSDLKVISKNIQYF.

The genes are TRBV3-1 (or the pseudogene TRBV3-2) and TRBJ1-6; TRBD1 is a possible D gene (5 bases). V shed 2 bases and J shed 13 bases, with 18 bases lying between them. The V gene's germline CDR1 is LGHDT and CDR2 YNNKEL (reference sequence). This CDR3 comprises 15 residues. CDR3: CASSQSRPTGAPLHF. As DNA, the CDR3 is TGTGCCAGCAGCCAATCGCGGCCCACCGGGGCTCCCCTCCACTTT.

J is TRBJ2-7 and V is TRBV4-1, with D possibly matching TRBD1 (6 bases). This CDR3 is 15 amino acids long. Trimming took 1 base from V and 1 from J, leaving 11 bases between them. Germline-derived CDR1 and CDR2 are MGHRA and YSYEKL. CDR3 coding DNA: TGCGCCAGCAGCCAAGCGGAAGGGGGTTCCTACGAGCAGTACTTC. It encodes CASSQAEGGSYEQYF.

The rearrangement uses TRBV28 and TRBJ1-3; no clear D gene. Germline lookup yields CDR1 MDHEN and CDR2 SYDVKM. There are 16 residues in the CDR3. Trimming removed 4 bases at V and 0 bases at J, with 13 bases between. The CDR3 region is CASSSPGRFSGNTIYF. In nucleotides, the CDR3 is TGTGCCAGCAGTTCCCCAGGAAGGTTCTCTGGAAACACCATATATTTT.

In this sample, this clone turned up once. The rearrangement joins TRBV12-3 or TRBV12-4 to TRBJ2-1, with 7 bases matching TRBD2. The V segment lost 8 bases and the J segment 10 bases; nucleotides outside the gene matches: 5. This CDR3 contains 11 residues. CDR3 DNA sequence: TGTGCCAGCGGAAGGGGACTAGAGCAGTTCTTC. It codes for CASGRGLEQFF.

This sequence joins TRBV20-1 and TRBJ1-1; 7 bases are a match to TRBD1. From germline, CDR1 is DFQATT and CDR2 SNEGSKA (reference sequence). The CDR3 length is 11 residues. V dropped 6 bases and J dropped 11; count of bases not matched to a gene: 9. The CDR3 DNA reads as TGCAGTGCCGGTGACAGGGCGGGGGCTTTCTTT. This encodes CSAGDRAGAFF.

The rearrangement links TRBV4-1 to TRBJ2-3; 7 bases map to TRBD2. V was clipped by 0 bases and J by 8 bases; unmatched bases: 11. Per the germline V gene, CDR1 is MGHRA and CDR2 is YSYEKL. This CDR3 comprises 16 residues. CDR3 nucleotide sequence: TGCGCCAGCAGCCAAGATTGGCCTAGCGGTAGGGGTACGCAGTATTTT. Its protein is CASSQDWPSGRGTQYF.

The chain combines TRBV18 with TRBJ2-1; maybe TRBD1 (6 bases). The germline CDR1 and CDR2 sequences are KGHSH and LQKENI. This CDR3 comprises 15 residues. V lost 1 base, J lost 5 bases, and 12 bases lay in between. In DNA, the CDR3 is TGTGCCAGCTCACCACGGCAGGGGAAGGACAATGAGCAGTTCTTC. Encoded protein: CASSPRQGKDNEQFF.

This chain uses TRBV7-3 with TRBJ1-1; D is uncertain. Germline V lookup: CDR1 SGHTA, CDR2 FQGTGA. Trimming removed 2 bases at V and 1 base at J, with 8 bases between. The CDR3 extends over 14 amino acids. Here the CDR3 DNA reads TGTGCCAGCAGCTTACTAGGAGGGAACACTGAAGCTTTCTTT. Protein: CASSLLGGNTEAFF.

The V and J genes are TRBV28 and TRBJ1-2; D possibly corresponds to TRBD1 (5 bases). Germline values: CDR1 MDHEN, CDR2 SYDVKM. The CDR3 length is 12 residues. The CDR3 coding sequence is TGTGCGGGGGGAGGTTTGAACTATGGCTACACCTTC. This gives the protein CAGGGLNYGYTF.

The chain recombines TRBV20-1 with TRBJ2-5; D is uncertain. The CDR3 is 12 residues long. Per germline, CDR1 DFQATT and CDR2 SNEGSKA (reference sequence). V was trimmed by 3 bases and J by 2 bases, leaving 7 bases between them. The CDR3 DNA reads as TGCAGTGCTAGTCCGAGTCAAGAGACCCAGTACTTC. Translation gives CSASPSQETQYF.

This chain uses TRBV28 with TRBJ2-2, with a tentative D call TRBD1 (5 bases). The CDR3 covers 12 residues. Between the trimmed V and J ends, which lost 2 bases and 10 bases, there was a span of 8 bases. Germline V lookup: CDR1 MDHEN, CDR2 SYDVKM. CDR3 in DNA: TGTGCCAGCAGTTTAGGGGCGGAGGAGCTGTTTTTT. Amino acids: CASSLGAEELFF.

The rearrangement links TRBV4-1 to TRBJ1-5, with D possibly matching TRBD1 (5 bases). Per germline, CDR1 MGHRA and CDR2 YSYEKL. The CDR3 is 17 amino acids. V lost 4 bases to trimming and J lost 2 bases, with 18 bases between them. CDR3 sequence reads: CASSPLAGGVGNQPQHF. CDR3 sequence (DNA): TGCGCCAGCAGCCCCCTGGCCGGGGGGGTTGGCAATCAGCCCCAGCATTTT.

The rearrangement joins TRBV28 to TRBJ2-2; possible D gene TRBD1, 5 bases. The CDR3 loop spans 14 amino acids. Germline values: CDR1 MDHEN, CDR2 SYDVKM. The V end lost 10 bases, the J end lost 5 bases, and 17 bases lay between the germline ends. The CDR3 nucleotides are TGTGCCACCACAGGTTCCCTTGGGACCGGGGAGCTGTTTTTT. It specifies CATTGSLGTGELFF.

The chain employs TRBV28 and TRBJ1-2, with D hard to call. Germline CDR1 and CDR2: MDHEN and SYDVKM. Trimming pared 5 bases from V and 2 bases from J, leaving 15 bases between. The CDR3 length is 15 residues. CDR3 in DNA: TGTGCCAGCAGTCTAACCCCAGGAATCAACTATGGCTACACCTTC. Amino acids: CASSLTPGINYGYTF.

The rearrangement links TRBV3-1 (or the pseudogene TRBV3-2) to TRBJ1-1, with 7 bases lining up with TRBD1. This CDR3 is 15 amino acids long. CDR1 and CDR2 (germline): LGHDT, YNNKEL (reference sequence). Trimming took 4 bases from V and 4 from J; bases not matched to a gene: 9. CDR3 amino acids: CASSPSQGLGTEAFF. The CDR3 DNA reads as TGTGCCAGCAGCCCGTCACAGGGGCTGGGCACTGAAGCTTTCTTT.